These 3 T cell receptor beta chains came from one sample sequenced in a study of shared clonotypes between healthy human individuals. Naive CD8 cells lacked CD45RO, underwent positive selection for CCR7 and left out terminally differentiated effector memory CD45RA+ cells. TCRdb's copy holds only in-frame clones and misses some; the assay was immunoSEQ multiplex PCR. The sample comprises some 2.1 million clones, approximately 94% of which are singletons, and 0.9% to 1.3% rests with the top ten. The sequencing sample was made of naive CD8+ T cells sorted from blood. These receptors all stem from a young man in good health.

The rearrangement uses TRBV7-9 and TRBJ1-1; 9 nucleotides agree with TRBD1. Unmatched junction bases numbered 7, after V lost 1 base and J lost 1 base. CDR1 SEHNR and CDR2 FQNEAQ come from the germline V gene (reference sequence). The CDR3 length is 17 residues. The DNA for the CDR3 is TGTGCCAGCAGCTTAGGGGGACAGGGTTGGAGGAACACTGAAGCTTTCTTT. Translated: CASSLGGQGWRNTEAFF.

This clone was detected only once. The chain uses TRBV30 and TRBJ2-2; D is unresolved. CDR1 is GTSNPN and CDR2 is SVGIG in the germline V gene (reference sequence). This CDR3 has 12 amino acids. V lost 4 bases to trimming and J lost 3 bases, with 6 bases between them. This CDR3 reads CAWTWDTGELFF. CDR3 sequence (DNA): TGTGCCTGGACGTGGGACACCGGGGAGCTGTTTTTT.

The chain is built from TRBV14 and TRBJ1-2, with TRBD1 matching 8 bases. CDR3 length equals 16 residues. The germline CDR1 and CDR2 sequences are SGHDN and FVKESK. Unmatched junction bases numbered 10, after V lost 4 bases and J lost 3 bases. The CDR3, as DNA: TGTGCCAGCAGCCTATCCGGACAGGGCCGTGACTATGGCTACACCTTC. Its protein product is CASSLSGQGRDYGYTF.